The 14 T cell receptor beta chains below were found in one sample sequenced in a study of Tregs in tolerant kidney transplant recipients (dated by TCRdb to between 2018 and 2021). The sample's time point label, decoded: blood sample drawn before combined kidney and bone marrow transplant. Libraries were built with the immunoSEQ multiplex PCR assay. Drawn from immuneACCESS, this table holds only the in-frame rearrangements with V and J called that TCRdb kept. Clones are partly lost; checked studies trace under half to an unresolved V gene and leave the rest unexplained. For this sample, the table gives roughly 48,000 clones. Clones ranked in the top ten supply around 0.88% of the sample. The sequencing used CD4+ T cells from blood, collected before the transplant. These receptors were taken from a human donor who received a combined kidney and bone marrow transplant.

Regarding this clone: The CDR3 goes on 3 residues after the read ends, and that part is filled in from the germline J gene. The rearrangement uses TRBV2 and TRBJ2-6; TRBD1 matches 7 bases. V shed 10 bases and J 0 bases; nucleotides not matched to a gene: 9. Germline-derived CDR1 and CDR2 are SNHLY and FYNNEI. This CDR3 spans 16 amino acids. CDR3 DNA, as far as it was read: TGTGCCACCAGACAGGGTATTCTCTCTGGGGCCAACGTC. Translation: CATRQGILSGANV. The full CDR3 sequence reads CATRQGILSGANVLTF.

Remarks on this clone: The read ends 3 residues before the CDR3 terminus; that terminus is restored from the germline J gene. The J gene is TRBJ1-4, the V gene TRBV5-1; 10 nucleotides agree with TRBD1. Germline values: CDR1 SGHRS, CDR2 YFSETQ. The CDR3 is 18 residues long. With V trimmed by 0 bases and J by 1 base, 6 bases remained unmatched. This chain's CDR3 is CASSLALRDRGTNEKLFF. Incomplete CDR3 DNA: TGCGCCAGCAGCTTGGCACTCCGGGACAGGGGAACTAATGAAAAA. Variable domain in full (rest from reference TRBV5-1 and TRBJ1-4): KAGVTQTPRYLIKTRGQQVTLSCSPISGHRSVSWYQQTPGQGLQFLFEYFSETQRNKGNFPGRFSGRQFSNSRSEMNVSTLELGDSALYLCASSLALRDRGTNEKLFFGSGTQLSVL.

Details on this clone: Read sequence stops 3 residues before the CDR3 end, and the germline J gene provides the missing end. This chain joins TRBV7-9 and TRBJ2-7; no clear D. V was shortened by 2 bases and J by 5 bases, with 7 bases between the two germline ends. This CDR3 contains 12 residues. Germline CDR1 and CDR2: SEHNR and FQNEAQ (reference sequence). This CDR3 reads CASSLSFHEQYF. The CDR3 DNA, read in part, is TGTGCCAGCAGCTTATCCTTCCACGAG.

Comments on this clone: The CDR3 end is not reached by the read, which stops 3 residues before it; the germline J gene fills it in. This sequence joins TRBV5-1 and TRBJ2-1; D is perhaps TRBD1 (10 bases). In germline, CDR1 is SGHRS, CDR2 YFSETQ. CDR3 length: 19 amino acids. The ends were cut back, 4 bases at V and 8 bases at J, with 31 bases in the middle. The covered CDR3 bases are TGCGCCAGCAGCCCGACAGGGGGCATTGCGGGAGGGCCGGGGGATGAG. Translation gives CASSPTGGIAGGPGDE. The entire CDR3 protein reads CASSPTGGIAGGPGDEQFF.

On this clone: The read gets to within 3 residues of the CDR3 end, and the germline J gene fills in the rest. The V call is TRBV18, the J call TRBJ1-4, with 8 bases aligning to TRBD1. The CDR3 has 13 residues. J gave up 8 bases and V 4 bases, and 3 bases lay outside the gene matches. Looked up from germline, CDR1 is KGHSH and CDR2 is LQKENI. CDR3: CASSRAGGEKLFF. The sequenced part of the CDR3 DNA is TGTGCCAGCTCACGGGCAGGGGGCGAAAAA. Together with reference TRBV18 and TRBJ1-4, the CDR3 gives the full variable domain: NAGVMQNPRHLVRRRGQEARLRCSPMKGHSHVYWYRQLPEEGLKFMVYLQKENIIDESGMPKERFSAEFPKEGPSILRIQQVVRGDSAAYFCASSRAGGEKLFFGSGTQLSVL.

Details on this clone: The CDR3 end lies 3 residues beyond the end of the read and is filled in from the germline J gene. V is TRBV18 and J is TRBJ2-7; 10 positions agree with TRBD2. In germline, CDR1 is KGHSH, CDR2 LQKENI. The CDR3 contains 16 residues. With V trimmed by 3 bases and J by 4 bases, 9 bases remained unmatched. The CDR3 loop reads CASSPTAGGPVYEQYF. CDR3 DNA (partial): TGTGCCAGCTCACCGACAGCGGGAGGGCCGGTATACGAG.

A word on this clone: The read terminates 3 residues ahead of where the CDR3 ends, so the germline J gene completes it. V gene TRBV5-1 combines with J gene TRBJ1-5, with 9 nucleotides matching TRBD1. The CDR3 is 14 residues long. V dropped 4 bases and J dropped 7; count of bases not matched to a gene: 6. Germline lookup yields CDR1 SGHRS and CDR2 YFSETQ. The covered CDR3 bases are TGCGCCAGCAGCCCGGACAGGGGAAACCAGCCC. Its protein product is CASSPDRGNQP. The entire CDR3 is CASSPDRGNQPQHF. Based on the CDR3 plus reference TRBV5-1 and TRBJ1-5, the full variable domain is KAGVTQTPRYLIKTRGQQVTLSCSPISGHRSVSWYQQTPGQGLQFLFEYFSETQRNKGNFPGRFSGRQFSNSRSEMNVSTLELGDSALYLCASSPDRGNQPQHFGDGTRLSIL.

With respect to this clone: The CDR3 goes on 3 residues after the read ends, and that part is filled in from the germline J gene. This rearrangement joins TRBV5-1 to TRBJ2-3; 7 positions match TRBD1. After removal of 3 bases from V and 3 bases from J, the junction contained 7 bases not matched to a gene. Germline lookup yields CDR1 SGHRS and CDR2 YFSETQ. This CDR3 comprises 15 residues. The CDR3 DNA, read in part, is TGCGCCAGCAGCTCGTCAGGGGGTGTTACAGATACG. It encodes CASSSSGGVTDT. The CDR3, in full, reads CASSSSGGVTDTQYF.

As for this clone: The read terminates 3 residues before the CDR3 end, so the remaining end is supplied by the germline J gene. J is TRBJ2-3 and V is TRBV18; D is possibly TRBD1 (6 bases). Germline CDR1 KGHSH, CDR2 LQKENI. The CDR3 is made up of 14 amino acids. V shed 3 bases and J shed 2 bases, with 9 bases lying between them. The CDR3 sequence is CASSPDSHTDTQYF. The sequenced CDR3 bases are TGTGCCAGCTCACCGGACAGCCACACAGATACG.

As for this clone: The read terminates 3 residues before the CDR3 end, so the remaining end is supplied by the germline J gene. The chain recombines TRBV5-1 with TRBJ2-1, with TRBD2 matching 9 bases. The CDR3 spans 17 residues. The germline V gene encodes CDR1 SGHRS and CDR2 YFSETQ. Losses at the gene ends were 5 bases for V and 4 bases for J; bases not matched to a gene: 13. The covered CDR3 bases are TGCGCCAGCAGGGGGGGGGAATGGACTAGCGCGTACAATGAG. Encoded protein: CASRGGEWTSAYNE. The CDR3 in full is CASRGGEWTSAYNEQFF.

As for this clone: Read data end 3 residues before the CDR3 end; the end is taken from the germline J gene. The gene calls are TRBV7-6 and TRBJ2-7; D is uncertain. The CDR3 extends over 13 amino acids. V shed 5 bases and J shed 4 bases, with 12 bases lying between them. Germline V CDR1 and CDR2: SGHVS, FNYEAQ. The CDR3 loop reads CASSPRHVYEQYF. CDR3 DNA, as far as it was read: TGTGCCAGCAGCCCCCGACATGTGTACGAG.

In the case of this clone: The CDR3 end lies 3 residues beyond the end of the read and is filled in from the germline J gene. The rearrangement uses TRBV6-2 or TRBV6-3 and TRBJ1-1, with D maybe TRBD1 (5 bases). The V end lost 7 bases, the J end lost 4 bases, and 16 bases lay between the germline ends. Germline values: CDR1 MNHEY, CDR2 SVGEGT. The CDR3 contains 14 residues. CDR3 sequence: CASNPGHSGTEAFF. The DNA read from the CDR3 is TGTGCCAGCAACCCAGGGCACTCGGGCACTGAA.

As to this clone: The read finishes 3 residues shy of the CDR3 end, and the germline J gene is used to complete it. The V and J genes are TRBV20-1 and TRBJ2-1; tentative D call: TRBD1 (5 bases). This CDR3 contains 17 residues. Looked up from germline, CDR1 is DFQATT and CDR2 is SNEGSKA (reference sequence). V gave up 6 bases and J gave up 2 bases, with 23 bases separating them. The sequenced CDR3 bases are TGCAGTGCCCTACCGGCCTCTTACGTAGGGGCCTACAATGAG. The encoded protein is CSALPASYVGAYNE. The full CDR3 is CSALPASYVGAYNEQFF.

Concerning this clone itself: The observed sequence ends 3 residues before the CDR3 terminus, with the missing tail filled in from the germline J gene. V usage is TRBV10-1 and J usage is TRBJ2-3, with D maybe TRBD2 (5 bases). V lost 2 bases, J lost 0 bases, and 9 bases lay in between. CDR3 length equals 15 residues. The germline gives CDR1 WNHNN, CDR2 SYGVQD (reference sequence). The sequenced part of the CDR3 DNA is TGCGCCAGCAGTGAGACGGGGTATAGCACAGATACG. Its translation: CASSETGYSTDT. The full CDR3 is CASSETGYSTDTQYF.